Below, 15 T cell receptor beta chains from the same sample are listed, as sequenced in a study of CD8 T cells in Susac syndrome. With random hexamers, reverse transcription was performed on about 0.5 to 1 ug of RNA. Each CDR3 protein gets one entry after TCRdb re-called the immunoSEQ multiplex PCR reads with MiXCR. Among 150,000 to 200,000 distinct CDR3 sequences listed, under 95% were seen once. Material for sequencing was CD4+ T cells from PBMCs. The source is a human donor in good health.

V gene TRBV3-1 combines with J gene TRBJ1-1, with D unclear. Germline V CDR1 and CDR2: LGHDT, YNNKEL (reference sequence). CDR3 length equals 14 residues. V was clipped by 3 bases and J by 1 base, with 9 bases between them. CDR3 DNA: TGTGCCAGCAGCCATGTGGACGGGAACACTGAAGCTTTCTTT. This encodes CASSHVDGNTEAFF.

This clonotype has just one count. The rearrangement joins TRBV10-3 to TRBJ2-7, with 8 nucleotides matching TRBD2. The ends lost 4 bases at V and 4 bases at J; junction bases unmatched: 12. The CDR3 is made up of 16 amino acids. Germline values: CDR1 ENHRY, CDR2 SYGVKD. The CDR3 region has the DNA TGTGCCATCAGTGTATCCACGGTCGGGAGGGATTACGAGCAGTACTTC. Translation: CAISVSTVGRDYEQYF.

The CDR3 DNA sequence: TGTGCCAAAAGGACAGGGCATAAAGAGACCCAGTACTTC. As protein: CAKRTGHKETQYF. The chain joins TRBV6-1 to TRBJ2-5, with TRBD1 matching over 8 bases. The CDR3 runs 13 residues. Germline CDR1 is MNHNS and CDR2 is SASEGT. J was trimmed by 3 bases and V by 10 bases; bases with no gene match: 7.

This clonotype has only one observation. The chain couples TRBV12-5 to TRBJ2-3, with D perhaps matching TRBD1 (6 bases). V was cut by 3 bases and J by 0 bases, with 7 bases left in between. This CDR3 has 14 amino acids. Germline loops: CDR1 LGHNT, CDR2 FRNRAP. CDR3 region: CASGLGQSTDTQYF. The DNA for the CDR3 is TGTGCTAGTGGTTTAGGACAGAGCACAGATACGCAGTATTTT. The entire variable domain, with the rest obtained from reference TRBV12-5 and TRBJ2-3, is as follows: DARVTQTPRHKVTEMGQEVTMRCQPILGHNTVFWYRQTMMQGLELLAYFRNRAPLDDSGMPKDRFSAEMPDATLATLKIQPSEPRDSAVYFCASGLGQSTDTQYFGPGTRLTVL.

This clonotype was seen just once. Here the CDR3 DNA reads TGCGCCAGCAGTTATCAGGGTAGAGATGAGCAGTTCTTC. Translating gives CASSYQGRDEQFF. The genes are TRBV5-1 and TRBJ2-1; tentative D call: TRBD1 (5 bases). The CDR3 contains 13 residues. Trimming cost V 5 bases and J 8 bases, with 14 bases left between them. Germline V gene lookup returns CDR1 SGHRS and CDR2 YFSETQ.

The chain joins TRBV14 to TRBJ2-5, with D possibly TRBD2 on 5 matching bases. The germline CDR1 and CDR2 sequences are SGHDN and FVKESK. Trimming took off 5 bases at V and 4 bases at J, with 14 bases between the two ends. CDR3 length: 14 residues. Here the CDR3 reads CASSTSFGGETQYF. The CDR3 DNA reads TGTGCCAGCAGCACCTCCTTCGGAGGAGAGACCCAGTACTTC.

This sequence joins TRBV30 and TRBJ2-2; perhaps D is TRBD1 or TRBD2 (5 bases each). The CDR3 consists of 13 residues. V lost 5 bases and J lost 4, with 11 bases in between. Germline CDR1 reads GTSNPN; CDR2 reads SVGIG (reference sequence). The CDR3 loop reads CAWARGSTGELFF. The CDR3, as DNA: TGTGCCTGGGCGAGGGGCAGCACCGGGGAGCTGTTTTTT.

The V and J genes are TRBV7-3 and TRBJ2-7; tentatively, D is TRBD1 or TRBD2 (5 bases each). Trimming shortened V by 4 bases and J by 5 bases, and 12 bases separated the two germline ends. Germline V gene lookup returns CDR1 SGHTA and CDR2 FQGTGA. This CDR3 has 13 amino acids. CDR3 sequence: CASSSGEGNEQYF. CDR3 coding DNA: TGTGCCAGCAGCTCAGGAGAGGGGAACGAGCAGTACTTC.

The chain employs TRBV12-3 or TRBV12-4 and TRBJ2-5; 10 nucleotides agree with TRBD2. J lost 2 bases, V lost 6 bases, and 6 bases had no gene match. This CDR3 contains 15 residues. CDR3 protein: CASSPVAGGQETQYF. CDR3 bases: TGTGCCAGCAGCCCCGTAGCGGGGGGTCAAGAGACCCAGTACTTC.

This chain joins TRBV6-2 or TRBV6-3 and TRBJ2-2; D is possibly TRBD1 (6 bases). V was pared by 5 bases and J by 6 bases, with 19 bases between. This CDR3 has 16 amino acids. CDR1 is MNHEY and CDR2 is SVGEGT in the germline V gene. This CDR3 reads CASSVRIQGKAGELFF. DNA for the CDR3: TGTGCCAGCAGTGTCCGTATCCAGGGGAAGGCCGGGGAGCTGTTTTTT.

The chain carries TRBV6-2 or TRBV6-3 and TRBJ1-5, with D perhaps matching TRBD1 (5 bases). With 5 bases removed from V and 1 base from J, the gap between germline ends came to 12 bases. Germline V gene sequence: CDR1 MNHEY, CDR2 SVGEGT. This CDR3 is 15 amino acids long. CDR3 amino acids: CASSSQRDSNQPQHF. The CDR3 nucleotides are TGTGCCAGCAGTAGCCAGAGGGACAGCAATCAGCCCCAGCATTTT.

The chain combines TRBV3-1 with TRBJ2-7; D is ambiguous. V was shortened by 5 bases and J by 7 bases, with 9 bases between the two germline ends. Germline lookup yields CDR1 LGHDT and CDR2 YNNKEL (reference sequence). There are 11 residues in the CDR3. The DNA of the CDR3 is TGTGCCAGCAGCGCCCTGGGGGAGCAGTACTTC. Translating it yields CASSALGEQYF.

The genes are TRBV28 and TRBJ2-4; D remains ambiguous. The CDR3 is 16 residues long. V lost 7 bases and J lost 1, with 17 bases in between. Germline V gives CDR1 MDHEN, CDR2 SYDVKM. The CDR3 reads CASTFYGNNAKNIQYF. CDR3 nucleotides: TGTGCCAGCACGTTTTATGGGAACAACGCCAAAAACATTCAGTACTTC.

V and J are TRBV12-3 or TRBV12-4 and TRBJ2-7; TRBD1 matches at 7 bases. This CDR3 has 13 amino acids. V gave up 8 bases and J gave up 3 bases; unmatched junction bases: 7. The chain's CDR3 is CASGRQGFYEQYF. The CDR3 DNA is TGTGCCAGCGGGAGACAGGGCTTCTACGAGCAGTACTTC.

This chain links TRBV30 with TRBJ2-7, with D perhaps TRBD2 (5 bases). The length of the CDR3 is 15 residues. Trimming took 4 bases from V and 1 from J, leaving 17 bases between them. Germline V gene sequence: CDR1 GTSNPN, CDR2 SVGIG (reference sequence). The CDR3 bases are TGTGCCTGGACCCCTCGGACGGGAAATTCCTACGAGCAGTACTTC. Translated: CAWTPRTGNSYEQYF.